This T cell receptor (beta chain) emerged from a study of a mutant IDH1 vaccine in newly diagnosed glioma. CDR3 length: 15 residues. The germline gives CDR1 SNHLY, CDR2 FYNNEI. V was cut by 8 bases and J by 5 bases, with 21 bases left in between. Measured with immunoSEQ multiplex PCR; TCRdb has only the in-frame clones, and not every one. This sample carries about 33,000 clones, more than 85% of them seen once, and the ten largest clones take around 5%. Note on this clone: What it binds is unknown.

Study-level points and caveats: Changes in the top peripheral T cell clonotypes seemingly had no bearing on pseudoprogression.

Time point defined: baseline, week 1 (first vaccination visit). As for treatment: pre-vaccination baseline after standard-of-care therapy. The chain has TRBV2 and TRBJ1-2; the D gene is possibly TRBD1 (6 bases). The specimen was PBMCs, collected from a glioma patient treated with radiotherapy, temozolomide or both. The clonotype was recovered from a middle-aged woman with glioma. CDR3 loop: CASLGVQGVFYGYTF. CDR3 bases: TGTGCCAGCCTTGGGGTACAGGGAGTTTTTTATGGCTACACCTTC.